The 21 T cell receptor beta chains below all came from one sample that was sequenced in a study of shared clonotypes between healthy human individuals. TCRdb keeps only in-frame clones here, not all; method: immunoSEQ multiplex PCR. There are hundreds of thousands of clones in the sample; around 72% occur only once, and 1.8% lies in the top ten. Sequences were obtained from memory CD4+ T cells sorted from blood. As to subset: CD45RA-negative fraction. These receptors were taken from a woman under 40 in good health.

The CDR3 region has the DNA TGTGCCAGCACTAATGTGGGGTCAAGCTCCTACAATGAGCAGTTCTTC. This translates into CASTNVGSSSYNEQFF. The V and J genes are TRBV11-2 and TRBJ2-1; no firm D call. Trimming shortened V by 7 bases and J by 0 bases, and 16 bases separated the two germline ends. The CDR3 is 16 amino acids. In germline, CDR1 is SGHAT, CDR2 FQNNGV.

The chain uses TRBV4-1 and TRBJ2-7; 8 nucleotides line up with TRBD2. The CDR3 extends over 17 amino acids. The germline V gene has CDR1 MGHRA and CDR2 YSYEKL. The J segment lost 4 bases and the V segment lost 0 bases, leaving 11 bases of the junction unmatched. The CDR3 nucleotides read TGCGCCAGCAGCCAAGATCGTCGGGCTAGCGGGCAATACGAGCAGTACTTC. This translates into CASSQDRRASGQYEQYF.

This clone was picked up many times. The V call is TRBV30, the J call TRBJ2-1; 7 bases match TRBD2. The CDR3 extends over 14 amino acids. J was trimmed by 6 bases and V by 0 bases; bases with no gene match: 5. CDR1 and CDR2 from the germline V gene are GTSNPN and SVGIG (reference sequence). CDR3 in DNA: TGTGCCTGGAGTGTTCACGCGGGAGTCAATGAGCAGTTCTTC. This translates into CAWSVHAGVNEQFF.

V gene TRBV6-5 combines with J gene TRBJ2-7, with D possibly matching TRBD1 (5 bases). Germline V gene data show CDR1 as MNHEY and CDR2 as SVGAGI. The CDR3 length is 13 residues. The V end was cut by 6 bases, the J end by 5 bases, with 14 bases between. The chain's CDR3 is CASRKAGKNEQYF. The CDR3 region has the DNA TGTGCCAGCAGGAAGGCAGGGAAGAACGAGCAGTACTTC.

This rearrangement joins TRBV7-6 to TRBJ2-1, with TRBD1 matching over 12 bases. Germline V gives CDR1 SGHVS, CDR2 FNYEAQ. V was pared by 1 base and J by 7 bases, with 8 bases of the junction left unmatched. The CDR3 covers 17 residues. The CDR3 nucleotides read TGTGCCAGCAGCTTAGACTCCGGGACAGGGGGCTATAATGAGCAGTTCTTC. It codes for CASSLDSGTGGYNEQFF.

The chain recombines TRBV18 with TRBJ2-7, with 8 bases identical to TRBD1. The CDR3 spans 12 residues. CDR1 is KGHSH and CDR2 is LQKENI in the germline V gene. The V gene end was trimmed by 6 bases and the J gene end by 5 bases; junction bases not matched to a gene: 3. Here the CDR3 DNA reads TGTGCCAGCTCTCAGGGGGCCGACGAGCAGTACTTC. Translation: CASSQGADEQYF.

This clone was detected only a few times. V and J are TRBV7-8 and TRBJ2-2; TRBD2 aligns across 7 bases. V lost 5 bases, J lost 7 bases, and 13 bases stayed unmatched. Germline V CDR1 and CDR2: SGHVS, FQNEAQ. CDR3 size: 16 residues. The CDR3 here is CASSPRSAGVDGELFF. CDR3 in DNA: TGTGCCAGCAGCCCCCGAAGTGCGGGAGTGGACGGGGAGCTGTTTTTT.

The chain uses TRBV11-2 and TRBJ1-2; the D gene is possibly TRBD1 (6 bases). In germline, CDR1 is SGHAT, CDR2 FQNNGV. The germline V and J ends were trimmed by 1 base and 5 bases, with 17 bases remaining between them. This CDR3 is built from 16 residues. The CDR3 is CASSLVGQKGRYGYTF. In DNA, the CDR3 is TGTGCCAGCAGCTTAGTAGGACAGAAAGGCAGATATGGCTACACCTTC.

CDR3 DNA sequence: TGTGCCAGCAGCTTAGGAGCGGAAGAGACCCAGTACTTC. Protein sequence: CASSLGAEETQYF. The chain is built from TRBV7-9 and TRBJ2-5; the D gene is possibly TRBD2 (5 bases). V dropped 1 base and J dropped 3 bases, with 6 bases sitting between them. From germline, CDR1 is SEHNR and CDR2 FQNEAQ (reference sequence). This CDR3 is 13 amino acids long.

J is TRBJ2-1 and V is TRBV18; a weak D match, TRBD1 (6 bases). The germline V and J ends were trimmed by 3 bases and 5 bases, with 11 bases remaining between them. This CDR3 spans 14 amino acids. Germline CDR1 and CDR2: KGHSH and LQKENI. The CDR3 DNA reads TGTGCCAGCTCACCTCAGGACAGCAACAATGAGCAGTTCTTC. Encoded protein: CASSPQDSNNEQFF.

Points on this clone: This CDR3 is also generated by other DNA sequences in the sample. The chain has TRBV7-2 and TRBJ2-1; D call uncertain. Per the germline V gene, CDR1 is SGHTA and CDR2 is FQGNSA. The CDR3 is made up of 11 amino acids. The ends were cut back, 2 bases at V and 6 bases at J, with 2 bases in the middle. The CDR3 loop is CASSLLNEQFF. The CDR3 coding sequence is TGTGCCAGCAGCTTACTCAATGAGCAGTTCTTC.

CDR3 nucleotides: TGTGCCTGGAGAGGTACTAGCGGGAGTGTCTACGAGCAGTACTTC. Residues: CAWRGTSGSVYEQYF. This rearrangement joins TRBV30 to TRBJ2-7, with 11 bases lining up with TRBD2. Germline V gives CDR1 GTSNPN, CDR2 SVGIG (reference sequence). V shed 3 bases and J 3 bases; nucleotides not matched to a gene: 7. The CDR3 consists of 15 residues.

V usage is TRBV5-6 and J usage is TRBJ1-2; no reliable D call. V shed 3 bases and J shed 4 bases, with 10 bases lying between them. This CDR3 is 13 amino acids long. Germline V gene lookup returns CDR1 SGHDT and CDR2 YYEEEE. The CDR3 coding sequence is TGTGCCAGCAGCTCCCTGGGAACCTATGGCTACACCTTC. Translation: CASSSLGTYGYTF.

This chain connects TRBV5-1 to TRBJ2-3; 9 bases match TRBD1. The trim removed 4 bases at V and 7 bases at J, leaving 13 bases unmatched. From germline, CDR1 is SGHRS and CDR2 YFSETQ. The CDR3 spans 16 residues. CDR3 in DNA: TGCGCCAGCAGCCAGACCGGGACAGGGTCGCGGTATACGCAGTATTTT. The encoded protein is CASSQTGTGSRYTQYF.

V usage is TRBV7-8 and J usage is TRBJ2-3; TRBD2 aligns across 13 bases. The junction had 8 bases not matched to a gene; V was cut back by 5 bases and J by 6 bases. The germline V gene has CDR1 SGHVS and CDR2 FQNEAQ. The CDR3 sequence is 16 residues long. The CDR3 DNA reads as TGTGCCAGCAGCATGCGGACTAGCGGGAGCGTGGATACGCAGTATTTT. Translation: CASSMRTSGSVDTQYF.

This sequence joins TRBV25-1 and TRBJ2-7; D is uncertain. The CDR3 has 14 residues. Germline V lookup: CDR1 MGHDK, CDR2 SYGVNS. Trimming shortened V by 6 bases and J by 3 bases, and 15 bases separated the two germline ends. CDR3 loop: CASSPPNPNYEQYF. The CDR3 DNA sequence: TGTGCCAGCAGCCCCCCTAACCCCAACTACGAGCAGTACTTC.

The chain has TRBV28 and TRBJ2-1; 14 bases are shared with TRBD2. Unmatched junction bases numbered 11, after V lost 6 bases and J lost 1 base. CDR1 MDHEN and CDR2 SYDVKM come from the germline V gene. The CDR3 contains 19 residues. CDR3 amino acids: CASSPQGLAGVGSYNEQFF. Here the CDR3 DNA reads TGTGCCAGCAGCCCCCAGGGACTAGCGGGAGTGGGTTCCTACAATGAGCAGTTCTTC.

CDR3 bases: TGCGCCAGCAGCCCAGGGACTAGCGGGGCTTACAATGAGCAGTTCTTC. The encoded protein is CASSPGTSGAYNEQFF. This chain uses TRBV5-1 with TRBJ2-1; the match to TRBD2 covers 13 bases. The CDR3 is 16 residues long. The germline V gene encodes CDR1 SGHRS and CDR2 YFSETQ. Losses at the gene ends were 4 bases for V and 4 bases for J; bases not matched to a gene: 5.

The chain is built from TRBV4-2 and TRBJ2-1; 8 bases line up with TRBD2. CDR3 size: 15 residues. Germline trimming cut 4 bases from V and 3 bases from J; bases unmatched to any gene: 5. Germline V gives CDR1 LGHNA, CDR2 YNFKEQ. CDR3 DNA: TGTGCCAGCAGCCGGAGCGGGAGTTACTACAATGAGCAGTTCTTC. Its protein is CASSRSGSYYNEQFF.

This clone was seen repeatedly, ten times or more. The V call is TRBV6-5, the J call TRBJ2-7, with 12 bases lining up with TRBD2. This CDR3 has 15 amino acids. CDR1 is MNHEY, CDR2 SVGAGI, per germline. Trimming took 6 bases from V and 0 from J; bases not matched to a gene: 3. The CDR3 sequence is CASRATSGSSYEQYF. DNA of the CDR3: TGTGCCAGCAGGGCGACTAGCGGGAGCTCCTACGAGCAGTACTTC.

This clone came up once. The gene calls are TRBV6-6 and TRBJ2-3; 8 bases match TRBD1. Germline CDR1 reads MNHNY; CDR2 reads SVGAGI (reference sequence). This CDR3 has 14 amino acids. The V gene end was trimmed by 8 bases and the J gene end by 2 bases; junction bases not matched to a gene: 6. CDR3 amino acids: CASVGQGATDTQYF. CDR3 nucleotide sequence: TGTGCCAGCGTGGGGCAGGGGGCCACAGATACGCAGTATTTT.